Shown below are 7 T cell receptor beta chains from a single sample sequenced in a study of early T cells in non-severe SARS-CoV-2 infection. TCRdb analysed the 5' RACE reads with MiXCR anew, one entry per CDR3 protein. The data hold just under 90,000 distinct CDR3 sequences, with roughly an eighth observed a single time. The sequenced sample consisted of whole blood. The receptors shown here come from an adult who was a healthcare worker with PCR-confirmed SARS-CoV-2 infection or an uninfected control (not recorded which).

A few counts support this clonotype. This CDR3 is CSGHSGTSSYEQYF. CDR3 coding DNA: TGCAGTGGCCACTCCGGGACTTCTTCCTACGAGCAGTACTTC. The chain links TRBV20-1 to TRBJ2-7; weak D call: TRBD2 (6 bases). V dropped 7 bases and J dropped 1 base, with 17 bases sitting between them. Germline V gene lookup returns CDR1 DFQATT and CDR2 SNEGSKA (reference sequence). The CDR3 is 14 amino acids.

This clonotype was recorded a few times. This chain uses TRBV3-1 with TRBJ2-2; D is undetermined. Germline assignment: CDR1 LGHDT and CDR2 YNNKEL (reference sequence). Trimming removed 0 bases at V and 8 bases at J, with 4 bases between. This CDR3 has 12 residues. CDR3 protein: CASSQDTGELFF. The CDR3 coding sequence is TGTGCCAGCAGCCAAGATACAGGGGAGCTGTTTTTT.

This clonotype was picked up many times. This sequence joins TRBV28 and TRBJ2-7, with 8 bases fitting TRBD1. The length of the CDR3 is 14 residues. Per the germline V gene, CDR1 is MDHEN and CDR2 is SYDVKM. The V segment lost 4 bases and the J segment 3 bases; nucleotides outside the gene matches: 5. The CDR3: CASSSDRGGYEQYF. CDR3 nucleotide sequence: TGTGCCAGCAGTTCTGACAGGGGCGGCTACGAGCAGTACTTC.

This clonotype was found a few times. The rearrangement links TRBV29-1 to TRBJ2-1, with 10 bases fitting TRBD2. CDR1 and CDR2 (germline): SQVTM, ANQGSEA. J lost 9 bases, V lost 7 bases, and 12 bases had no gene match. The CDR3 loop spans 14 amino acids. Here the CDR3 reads CSANILAGFGEQFF. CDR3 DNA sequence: TGCAGCGCTAACATACTAGCGGGATTTGGTGAGCAGTTCTTC.

The CDR3 loop is CSAYRDSYEQYF. CDR3 nucleotides: TGCAGTGCTTACCGGGACAGCTACGAGCAGTACTTC. The rearrangement links TRBV20-1 to TRBJ2-7; 7 bases line up with TRBD1. The CDR3 is 12 residues long. Germline V gene lookup returns CDR1 DFQATT and CDR2 SNEGSKA (reference sequence). V lost 5 bases to trimming and J lost 3 bases; unmatched junction nucleotides: 4.

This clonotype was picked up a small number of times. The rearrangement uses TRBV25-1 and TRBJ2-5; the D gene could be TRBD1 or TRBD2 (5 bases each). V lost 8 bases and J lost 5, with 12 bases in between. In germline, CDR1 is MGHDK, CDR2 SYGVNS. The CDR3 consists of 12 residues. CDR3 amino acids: CASRPGRETQYF. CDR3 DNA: TGTGCCAGCCGCCCGGGGCGGGAGACCCAGTACTTC.

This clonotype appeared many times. This CDR3 is CSATGTSDEQFF. The CDR3 bases are TGCAGTGCTACCGGGACTAGCGATGAGCAGTTCTTC. The V call is TRBV20-1, the J call TRBJ2-1; 10 positions match TRBD2. V lost 4 bases, J lost 8 bases, and 2 bases stayed unmatched. Germline CDR1 and CDR2: DFQATT and SNEGSKA (reference sequence). This CDR3 is built from 12 residues.